A single sample is the source of the 12 T cell receptor beta chains below, sequenced in a study of CD8 T cells in Susac syndrome. Reverse transcription of 0.5 to 1 ug RNA was carried out with random hexamers. TCRdb re-derived calls from the immunoSEQ multiplex PCR reads in MiXCR, one entry per CDR3 protein. The sample has around 170,000 distinct CDR3 sequences, more than 85% seen once. Sequences were obtained from CD8+ T cells from PBMCs. These receptors all stem from a human donor with Susac syndrome.

The chain couples TRBV27 to TRBJ2-5, with D possibly TRBD1 on 6 matching bases. In germline, CDR1 is MNHEY, CDR2 SMNVEV (reference sequence). Trimming removed 0 bases at V and 5 bases at J, with 10 bases between. CDR3 length: 14 residues. This CDR3 reads CASSLSGAGETQYF. The CDR3 DNA sequence: TGTGCCAGCAGTTTATCGGGGGCAGGGGAGACCCAGTACTTC.

The chain recombines TRBV27 with TRBJ2-5, with 9 bases aligning to TRBD2. This CDR3 is built from 14 residues. The germline CDR1 and CDR2 sequences are MNHEY and SMNVEV (reference sequence). The J segment lost 7 bases and the V segment lost 5 bases, leaving 8 bases of the junction unmatched. The CDR3, as DNA: TGTGCCAGCAGTATAAGCGGGGGGTCAGGGACCCAGTACTTC. This gives the protein CASSISGGSGTQYF.

The V gene is TRBV3-1, the J gene TRBJ1-5; no definite D call. The CDR3 runs to 16 residues. V lost 1 base to trimming and J lost 1 base, with 11 bases between them. Germline V gives CDR1 LGHDT, CDR2 YNNKEL (reference sequence). The CDR3 DNA reads as TGTGCCAGCAGCCAAGTATGGGTTTGGAGCAATCAGCCCCAGCATTTT. It codes for CASSQVWVWSNQPQHF.

J is TRBJ2-7 and V is TRBV12-3 or TRBV12-4, with 9 bases lining up with TRBD1. The CDR3 consists of 14 residues. The trim removed 5 bases at V and 4 bases at J, leaving 6 bases unmatched. CDR3 DNA: TGTGCCAGCAGTCCCGGGACAGGGAGGTACGAGCAGTACTTC. This translates into CASSPGTGRYEQYF.

This clonotype has more than one count but fewer than ten. The gene calls are TRBV7-2 and TRBJ2-7; no reliable D call. Germline CDR1 SGHTA, CDR2 FQGNSA. The CDR3 sequence is 12 residues long. Trimming left V 1 base short and J 2 bases short, with 3 bases between. CDR3 protein: CASSLETYEQYF. CDR3 coding DNA: TGTGCCAGCAGCTTAGAGACCTACGAGCAGTACTTC.

V usage is TRBV19 and J usage is TRBJ1-1; 8 bases are shared with TRBD1. This CDR3 region has 15 residues. V was clipped by 0 bases and J by 4 bases; unmatched bases: 4. Per germline, CDR1 LNHDA and CDR2 SQIVND (reference sequence). CDR3 amino acids: CASSIEPQGATEAFF. The DNA of the CDR3 is TGTGCCAGTAGTATAGAGCCCCAGGGGGCCACTGAAGCTTTCTTT.

The chain has TRBV5-1 and TRBJ1-1; D possibly corresponds to TRBD1 (5 bases). The CDR3 is 12 residues long. The ends were cut back, 7 bases at V and 4 bases at J, with 11 bases in the middle. Germline V gene sequence: CDR1 SGHRS, CDR2 YFSETQ. CDR3 amino acids: CASHDRATEAFF. The CDR3 coding sequence is TGCGCCAGCCACGACAGAGCCACTGAAGCTTTCTTT.

CDR3 protein: CASSRQGTEQYF. Written as DNA, the CDR3 is TGTGCCAGCAGCCGACAGGGGACTGAGCAGTACTTC. The chain is built from TRBV9 and TRBJ2-7; 8 nucleotides align to TRBD1. J was trimmed by 7 bases and V by 4 bases; bases with no gene match: 4. Looked up from germline, CDR1 is SGDLS and CDR2 is YYNGEE. This CDR3 is 12 amino acids long.

The V and J genes are TRBV12-3 or TRBV12-4 and TRBJ1-2; TRBD1 might be the D (6 bases). This CDR3 spans 13 amino acids. V was trimmed by 5 bases and J by 5 bases, leaving 12 bases between them. The CDR3, as DNA: TGTGCCAGCAGTAACACAGGGTCGTATGGCTACACCTTC. Amino acids: CASSNTGSYGYTF.

This chain connects TRBV4-1 to TRBJ2-7, with D perhaps TRBD2 (5 bases). Germline CDR1 reads MGHRA; CDR2 reads YSYEKL. Deletions cut 5 bases from V and 2 bases from J, with 16 bases between. The CDR3 has 15 residues. This chain's CDR3 is CASSYSAAETYEQYF. The CDR3 region has the DNA TGCGCCAGCAGCTACTCGGCAGCGGAGACCTACGAGCAGTACTTC.

The J gene is TRBJ2-5, the V gene TRBV5-4; tentatively, D is TRBD1 or TRBD2 (5 bases each). The length of the CDR3 is 15 residues. The V and J ends lost 4 bases and 3 bases respectively, with 16 bases between them. The germline gives CDR1 SGHNT, CDR2 YYREEE (reference sequence). CDR3 sequence (DNA): TGTGCCAGCAGCACGGACCCCATGGGGGAAGAGACCCAGTACTTC. Its translation: CASSTDPMGEETQYF.

This chain joins TRBV7-8 and TRBJ2-5; TRBD1 agrees at 11 bases. Trimming took 0 bases from V and 2 from J; bases not matched to a gene: 2. CDR3 length: 16 residues. CDR1 SGHVS and CDR2 FQNEAQ come from the germline V gene. Here the CDR3 reads CASSLADRGLQETQYF. CDR3 nucleotide sequence: TGTGCCAGCAGCTTAGCGGACAGGGGGCTACAAGAGACCCAGTACTTC.